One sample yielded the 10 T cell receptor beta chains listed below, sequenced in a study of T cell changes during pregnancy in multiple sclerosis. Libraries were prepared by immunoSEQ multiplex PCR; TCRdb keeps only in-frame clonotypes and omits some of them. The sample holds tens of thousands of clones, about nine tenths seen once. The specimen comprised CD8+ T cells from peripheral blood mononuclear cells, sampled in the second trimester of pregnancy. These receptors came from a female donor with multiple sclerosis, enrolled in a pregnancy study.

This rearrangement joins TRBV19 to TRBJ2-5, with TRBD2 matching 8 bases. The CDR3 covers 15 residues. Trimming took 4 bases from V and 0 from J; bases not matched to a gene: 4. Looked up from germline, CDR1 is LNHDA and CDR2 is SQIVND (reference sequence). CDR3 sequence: CASSTGGRYQETQYF. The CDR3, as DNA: TGTGCCAGTAGTACGGGCGGGAGGTACCAAGAGACCCAGTACTTC.

In DNA form, the CDR3 reads TGTGCCAGAAGCTTCTGTGAGGGGACGGACAGGGTAAGGTACAGGGAGACCCAGTACTTC. Amino acids: CARSFCEGTDRVRYRETQYF. The rearrangement uses TRBV5-3 and TRBJ2-5; 8 bases match TRBD1. TRBV5-3 is annotated as an ORF whose role is uncertain. V lost 2 bases to trimming and J lost 5 bases; unmatched junction nucleotides: 23. The CDR3 contains 20 residues.

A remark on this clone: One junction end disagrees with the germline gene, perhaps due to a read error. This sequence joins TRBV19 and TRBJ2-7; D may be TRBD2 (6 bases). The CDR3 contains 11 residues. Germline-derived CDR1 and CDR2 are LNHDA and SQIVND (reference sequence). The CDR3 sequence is CATTNGGTLVF. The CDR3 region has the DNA TGTGCCACCACGAATGGGGGGACCCTCGTCTTC.

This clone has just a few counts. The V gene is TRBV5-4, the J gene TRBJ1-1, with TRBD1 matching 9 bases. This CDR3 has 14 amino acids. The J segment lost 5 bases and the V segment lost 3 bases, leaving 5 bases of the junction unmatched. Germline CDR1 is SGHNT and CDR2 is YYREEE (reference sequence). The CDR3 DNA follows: TGTGCCAGCAGCTGGGGGACAGGGAGGACTGAAGCTTTCTTT. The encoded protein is CASSWGTGRTEAFF.

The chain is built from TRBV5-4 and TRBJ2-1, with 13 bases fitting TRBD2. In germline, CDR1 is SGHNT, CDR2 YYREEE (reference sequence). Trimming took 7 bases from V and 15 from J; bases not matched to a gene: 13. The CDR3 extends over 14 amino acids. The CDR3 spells CASSTRTSGSYRFF. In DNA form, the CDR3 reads TGTGCCAGCTCCACCCGGACTAGCGGGAGTTACCGGTTCTTC.

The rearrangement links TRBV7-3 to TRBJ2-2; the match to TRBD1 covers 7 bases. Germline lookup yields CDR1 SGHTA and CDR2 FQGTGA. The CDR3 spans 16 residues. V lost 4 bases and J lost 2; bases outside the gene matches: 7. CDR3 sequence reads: CASSSDRAGNTGELFF. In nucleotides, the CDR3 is TGTGCCAGCAGCTCCGACAGGGCGGGTAACACCGGGGAGCTGTTTTTT. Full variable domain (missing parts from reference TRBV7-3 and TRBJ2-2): GAGVSQTPSNKVTEKGKYVELRCDPISGHTALYWYRQSLGQGPEFLIYFQGTGAADDSGLPNDRFFAVRPEGSVSTLKIQRTERGDSAVYLCASSSDRAGNTGELFFGEGSRLTVL.

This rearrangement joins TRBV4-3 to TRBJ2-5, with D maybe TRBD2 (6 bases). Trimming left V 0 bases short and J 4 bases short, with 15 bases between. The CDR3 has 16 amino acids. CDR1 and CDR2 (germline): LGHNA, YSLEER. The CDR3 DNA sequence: TGCGCCAGCAGCCAAGATGAGTCGGGACTCAGAGAGACCCAGTACTTC. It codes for CASSQDESGLRETQYF.

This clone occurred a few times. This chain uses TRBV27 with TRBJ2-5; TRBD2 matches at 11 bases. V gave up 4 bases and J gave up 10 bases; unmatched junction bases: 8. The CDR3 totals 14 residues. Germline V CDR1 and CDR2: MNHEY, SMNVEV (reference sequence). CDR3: CASSSSLAGVGQYF. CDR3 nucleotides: TGTGCCAGCAGTTCCTCACTAGCGGGAGTCGGCCAGTACTTC.

The CDR3 coding sequence is TGCGCCAGCAGTTCTGTACCCGTAAGTGGGGTAGCGGGAGGAAAAGAGACCCAGTACTTC. It specifies CASSSVPVSGVAGGKETQYF. V gene TRBV5-1 combines with J gene TRBJ2-5, with TRBD2 matching 10 bases. Trimming at V came to 5 bases and at J to 3 bases, leaving 22 bases not matched to a gene. Germline CDR1 and CDR2: SGHRS and YFSETQ. This CDR3 has 20 amino acids. The full variable domain, with the rest looked up from reference TRBV5-1 and TRBJ2-5, is KAGVTQTPRYLIKTRGQQVTLSCSPISGHRSVSWYQQTPGQGLQFLFEYFSETQRNKGNFPGRFSGRQFSNSRSEMNVSTLELGDSALYLCASSSVPVSGVAGGKETQYFGPGTRLLVL.

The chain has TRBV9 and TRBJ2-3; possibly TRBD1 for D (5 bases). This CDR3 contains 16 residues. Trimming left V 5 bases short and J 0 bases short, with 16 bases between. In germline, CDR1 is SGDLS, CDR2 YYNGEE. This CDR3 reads CASSEYDSSSTDTQYF. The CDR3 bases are TGTGCCAGCAGTGAATACGACAGCTCTAGCACAGATACGCAGTATTTT.